Listed below are T cell receptor beta chains from one sample, sequenced in a study of CD4+ T cells in melanoma. Profiled with immunoSEQ multiplex PCR; TCRdb holds only in-frame clones, not every one. The data contain about 140,000 clones, nearly 95% of them singletons. Receptors originate from a human donor with melanoma. The CDR3 runs from the conserved cysteine through the conserved F or W. D genes are given only for firm matches. Expanded clones get a size class; other rows say once, few or many, or leave the size out.

J gene | V gene | D gene | clone size | CDR3 protein | CDR3 DNA
TRBJ2-7 | TRBV5-4 | . | . | CASSLILGKGNEQYF | TGTGCCAGCAGCTTAATCCTCGGGAAAGGAAACGAGCAGTACTTC
TRBJ2-7 | TRBV7-3 | . | . | CASMPLGAPHYEQYF | TGTGCCAGCATGCCCCTGGGGGCGCCACACTACGAGCAGTACTTC
TRBJ1-6 | TRBV7-3 | TRBD1 | . | CASSLGTGVSPLHF | TGTGCCAGCAGCCTGGGGACAGGGGTTTCACCCCTCCACTTT
TRBJ2-5 | TRBV11-2 | . | . | CASSPQETQYF | TGTGCCAGCAGCCCACAAGAGACCCAGTACTTC
TRBJ2-1 | TRBV9 | . | . | CASSVSPGAYNEQFF | TGTGCCAGCAGCGTGTCTCCGGGCGCCTACAATGAGCAGTTCTTC
TRBJ2-7 | TRBV30 | TRBD1 | . | CAWSANRGEQYF | TGTGCCTGGAGTGCCAACAGGGGCGAGCAGTACTTC
TRBJ2-7 | TRBV11-2 | . | few | CASSLDIAELYEQYF | TGTGCCAGCAGCTTAGACATTGCGGAACTTTACGAGCAGTACTTC
TRBJ1-3 | TRBV5-1 | . | . | CASSFETSGNTIYF | TGCGCCAGCAGCTTCGAAACGTCAGGAAACACCATATATTTT
TRBJ2-3 | TRBV5-1 | . | . | CASSLYEPTDTQYF | TGCGCCAGCAGCTTGTACGAACCCACAGATACGCAGTATTTT
TRBJ1-6 | TRBV2 | . | . | CASGENSPLHF | TGTGCCAGCGGGGAAAATTCACCCCTCCACTTT
TRBJ1-5 | TRBV2 | . | . | CASSEGESNQPQHF | TGTGCCAGCAGTGAAGGGGAAAGCAATCAGCCCCAGCATTTT
TRBJ1-2 | TRBV2 | . | . | CASSAITVNYGYTF | TGTGCCAGCAGTGCAATAACAGTAAACTATGGCTACACCTTC
TRBJ2-2 | TRBV18 | TRBD2 | . | CASSPRLAGSTGELFF | TGTGCCAGCTCACCACGCCTAGCGGGTAGCACCGGGGAGCTGTTTTTT
TRBJ1-2 | TRBV9 | . | . | CASSDSLGLAYGYTF | TGTGCCAGCAGCGACTCCTTGGGACTGGCCTATGGCTACACCTTC
TRBJ1-2 | TRBV7-2 | . | once | CASSFLGPGGYTF | TGTGCCAGCAGCTTCCTGGGGCCTGGTGGCTACACCTTC
TRBJ1-5 | TRBV27 | . | . | CASSSAEGNQPQHF | TGTGCCAGCAGTTCTGCCGAGGGAAATCAGCCCCAGCATTTT
TRBJ2-1 | TRBV25-1 | . | . | CASSRGPTNEQFF | TGTGCCAGCAGCAGGGGCCCCACCAATGAGCAGTTCTTC
TRBJ1-5 | TRBV19 | . | . | CASSEGQGYQPQHF | TGTGCCAGTAGCGAGGGCCAGGGGTATCAGCCCCAGCATTTT
TRBJ2-2 | TRBV6-6 | . | . | CASRGTGGSGELFF | TGTGCCAGCAGAGGGACCGGGGGTTCCGGGGAGCTGTTTTTT
TRBJ1-4 | TRBV2 | . | . | CASSPGWDEKLFF | TGTGCCAGCAGCCCAGGGTGGGATGAAAAACTGTTTTTT
TRBJ2-3 | TRBV6-1 | . | once | CASSGGGLGRTDTQYF | TGTGCCAGCAGTGGCGGCGGTCTAGGACGCACAGATACGCAGTATTTT
TRBJ1-4 | TRBV7-6 | . | . | CASSPATGFRVKLFF | TGTGCCAGCAGCCCGGCGACAGGATTCAGGGTAAAACTGTTTTTT
TRBJ2-3 | TRBV21-1 | . | . | CASSKGGAGGLDTQYF | TGTGCCAGCAGCAAAGGTGGGGCAGGGGGCCTCGATACGCAGTATTTT
TRBJ2-5 | TRBV6-1 | TRBD1 | . | CASSEGTIRGETQYF | TGTGCCAGCAGTGAAGGGACCATCAGGGGGGAGACCCAGTACTTC
TRBJ1-1 | TRBV5-1 | . | once | CASSLAGSSDEAFF | TGCGCCAGCAGCTTGGCCGGTTCTTCAGATGAAGCTTTCTTT
TRBJ1-2 | TRBV10-3 | . | . | CAISESGAYYGYTF | TGTGCCATCAGTGAGTCGGGGGCTTACTATGGCTACACCTTC
TRBJ2-5 | TRBV12-5 | . | . | CASGPLLGHTQYF | TGTGCTAGTGGTCCGCTACTGGGCCATACCCAGTACTTC
TRBJ2-3 | TRBV7-3 | . | . | CASSLRPGTDTQYF | TGTGCCAGCAGCTTAAGGCCGGGGACAGATACGCAGTATTTT
TRBJ1-2 | TRBV9 | . | . | CASSPWGSNYGYTF | TGTGCCAGCAGCCCGTGGGGGTCTAACTATGGCTACACCTTC
TRBJ2-5 | TRBV10-2 | TRBD2 | . | CASGDGSSGGGETQYF | TGCGCCAGCGGCGACGGGTCCAGCGGGGGGGGAGAGACCCAGTACTTC
TRBJ1-1 | TRBV28 | TRBD1 | . | CASSSPTGVNTEAFF | TGTGCCAGCAGTTCTCCCACAGGGGTGAACACTGAAGCTTTCTTT
TRBJ1-6 | TRBV6-1 | . | . | CASSDRAFSYNSPLHF | TGTGCCAGCAGTGACAGGGCCTTTTCCTATAATTCACCCCTCCACTTT
TRBJ2-3 | TRBV7-9 | . | . | CASSLGPGTQYF | TGTGCCAGCAGCTTAGGCCCTGGGACGCAGTATTTT
TRBJ1-1 | TRBV30 | . | once | CASNRVGTEAFF | TGTGCCAGTAACAGGGTTGGCACTGAAGCTTTCTTT
TRBJ2-7 | TRBV6-1 | . | . | CATRPGAGVYEQYF | TGTGCCACACGTCCTGGAGCTGGGGTCTACGAGCAGTACTTC
TRBJ2-3 | TRBV4-2 | TRBD2 | . | CASSQGLAGRTDTQYF | TGTGCCAGCAGCCAAGGTCTAGCGGGACGCACAGATACGCAGTATTTT